This TCR beta chain was sequenced for a study of T cell responses to AZD1222 COVID-19 vaccine. Study-wide results and limits: Spike-wide coverage was observed for vaccine-associated CD4 TCRs, with dominant responses at 160-218 and 743-854.

This table comes from immunoSEQ multiplex PCR, and its TCRdb copy is limited to in-frame clones, with some not included. In the table there are 100,000 to 150,000 clones, 70% to 90% of which are singletons. The CDR3 has 15 residues. The germline CDR1 and CDR2 sequences are SGDLS and YYNGEE. Deletions cut 0 bases from V and 0 bases from J, with 7 bases between. As to this clone: Its antigen is currently unknown.

This clonotype originated in an adult in good health. The chain recombines TRBV9 with TRBJ2-1; D unclear. Here the sequenced sample was peripheral blood, taken on day 0 of AZD1222 vaccination. DNA of the CDR3: TGTGCCAGCAGCGTAGCGCCTCGCTCCTACAATGAGCAGTTCTTC. The encoded protein is CASSVAPRSYNEQFF.